This TCR beta chain appears in the sequencing data of a study of breast tumors, draining lymph nodes, adjacent tissues. Per the germline V gene, CDR1 is SNHLY and CDR2 is FYNNEI. This CDR3 spans 14 amino acids. V lost 3 bases to trimming and J lost 8 bases, with 14 bases between them. TCRdb reprocessed the multiplex PCR reads with MiXCR, giving one entry per CDR3 protein. The sample holds 45,000 or so distinct CDR3 sequences, 20% to 25% seen once. Findings and limits, study-wide: The lymph node origin of tumor T cells was framed as consistent with a hypothesis, not demonstrated. Most tumor T cells seemingly derive from lymph node, then expand in tumor. Compared with basal-like, luminal-like tumors shared significantly more repertoire with nontumor tissue. Tumor TCR diversity was below lymph nodes but above nontumor tissue.

This clonotype was counted ten times or more. The antigen is unknown. This chain connects TRBV2 to TRBJ2-1; either TRBD1 or TRBD2 may fit D (6 bases each). Sequenced sample: breast tumor tissue. This receptor was identified in a female donor with breast cancer. Some clones in this sample may be carry-over from other donors' samples. The CDR3 sequence is CASSELVGGDEQFF. DNA of the CDR3: TGTGCCAGCAGTGAGTTAGTGGGGGGCGATGAGCAGTTCTTC.